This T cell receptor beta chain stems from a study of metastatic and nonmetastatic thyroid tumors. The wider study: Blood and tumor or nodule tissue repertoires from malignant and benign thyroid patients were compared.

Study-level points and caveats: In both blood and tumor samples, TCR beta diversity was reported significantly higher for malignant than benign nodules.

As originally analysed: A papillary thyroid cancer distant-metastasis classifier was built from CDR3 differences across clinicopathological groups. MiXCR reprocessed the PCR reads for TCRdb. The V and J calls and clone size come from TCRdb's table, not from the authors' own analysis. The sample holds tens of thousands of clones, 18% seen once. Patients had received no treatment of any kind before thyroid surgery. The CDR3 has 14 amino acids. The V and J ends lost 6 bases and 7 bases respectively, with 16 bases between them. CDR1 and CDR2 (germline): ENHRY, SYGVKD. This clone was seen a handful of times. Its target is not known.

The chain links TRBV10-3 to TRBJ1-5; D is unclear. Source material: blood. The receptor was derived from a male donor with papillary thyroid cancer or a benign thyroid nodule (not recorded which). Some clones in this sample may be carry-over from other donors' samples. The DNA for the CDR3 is TGTGCCATCAGGGACGACGGGTTCGGACAGCCCCAGCATTTT. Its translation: CAIRDDGFGQPQHF.